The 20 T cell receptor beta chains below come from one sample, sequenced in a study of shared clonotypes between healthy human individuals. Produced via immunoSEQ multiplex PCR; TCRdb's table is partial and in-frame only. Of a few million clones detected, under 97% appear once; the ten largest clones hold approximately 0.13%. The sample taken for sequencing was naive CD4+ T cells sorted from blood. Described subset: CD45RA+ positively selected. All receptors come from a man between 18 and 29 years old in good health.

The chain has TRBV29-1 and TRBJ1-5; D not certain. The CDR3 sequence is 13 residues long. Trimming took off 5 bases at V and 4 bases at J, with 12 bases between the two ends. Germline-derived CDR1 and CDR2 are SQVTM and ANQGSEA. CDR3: CSVMEDRNQPQHF. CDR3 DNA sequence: TGCAGCGTTATGGAGGACCGAAATCAGCCCCAGCATTTT.

The CDR3 region is CASSLGTATNEKLFF. The CDR3 nucleotides read TGTGCCAGTAGTCTGGGGACAGCAACTAATGAAAAACTGTTTTTT. This rearrangement joins TRBV19 to TRBJ1-4; TRBD1 agrees at 7 bases. The germline gives CDR1 LNHDA, CDR2 SQIVND (reference sequence). Losses at the gene ends were 5 bases for V and 0 bases for J; bases not matched to a gene: 3. This CDR3 is built from 15 residues.

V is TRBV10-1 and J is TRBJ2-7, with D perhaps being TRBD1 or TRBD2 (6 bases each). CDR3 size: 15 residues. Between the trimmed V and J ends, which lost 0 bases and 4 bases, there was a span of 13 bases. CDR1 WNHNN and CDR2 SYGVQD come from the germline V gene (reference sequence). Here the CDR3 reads CASSESTGGRYEQYF. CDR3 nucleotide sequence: TGCGCCAGCAGTGAGTCGACCGGGGGCCGGTACGAGCAGTACTTC.

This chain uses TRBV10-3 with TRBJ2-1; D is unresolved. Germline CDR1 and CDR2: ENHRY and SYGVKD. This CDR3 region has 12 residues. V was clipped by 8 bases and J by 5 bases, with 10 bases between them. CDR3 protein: CAIASQNNEQFF. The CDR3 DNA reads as TGTGCCATCGCTTCACAGAACAATGAGCAGTTCTTC.

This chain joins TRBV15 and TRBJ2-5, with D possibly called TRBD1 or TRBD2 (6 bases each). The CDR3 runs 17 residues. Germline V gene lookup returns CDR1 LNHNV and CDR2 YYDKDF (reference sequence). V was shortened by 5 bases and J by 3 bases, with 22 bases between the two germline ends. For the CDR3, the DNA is TGTGCCACCAGCCGCAGGGGAATGAGGGACTGGGAAGAGACCCAGTACTTC. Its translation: CATSRRGMRDWEETQYF.

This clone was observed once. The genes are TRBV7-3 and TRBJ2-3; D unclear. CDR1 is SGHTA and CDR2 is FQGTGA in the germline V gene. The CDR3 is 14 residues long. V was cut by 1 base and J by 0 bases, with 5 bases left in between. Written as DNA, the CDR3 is TGTGCCAGCAGCTTAATGGCTAGCACAGATACGCAGTATTTT. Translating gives CASSLMASTDTQYF.

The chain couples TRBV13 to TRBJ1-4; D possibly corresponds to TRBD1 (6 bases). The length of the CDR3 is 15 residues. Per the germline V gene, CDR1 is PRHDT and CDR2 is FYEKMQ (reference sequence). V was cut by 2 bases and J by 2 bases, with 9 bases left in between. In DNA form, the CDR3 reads TGTGCCAGCAGCTTAAACAGGGCGACTAATGAAAAACTGTTTTTT. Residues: CASSLNRATNEKLFF. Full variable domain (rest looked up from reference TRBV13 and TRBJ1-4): AAGVIQSPRHLIKEKRETATLKCYPIPRHDTVYWYQQGPGQDPQFLISFYEKMQSDKGSIPDRFSAQQFSDYHSELNMSSLELGDSALYFCASSLNRATNEKLFFGSGTQLSVL.

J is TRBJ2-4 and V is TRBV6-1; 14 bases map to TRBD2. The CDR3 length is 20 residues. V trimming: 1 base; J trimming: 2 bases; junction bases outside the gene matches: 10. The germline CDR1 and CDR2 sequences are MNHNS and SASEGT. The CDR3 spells CASSEVSGLAGDRPKNIQYF. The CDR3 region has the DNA TGTGCCAGCAGTGAAGTCTCGGGACTAGCGGGAGATCGGCCCAAAAACATTCAGTACTTC.

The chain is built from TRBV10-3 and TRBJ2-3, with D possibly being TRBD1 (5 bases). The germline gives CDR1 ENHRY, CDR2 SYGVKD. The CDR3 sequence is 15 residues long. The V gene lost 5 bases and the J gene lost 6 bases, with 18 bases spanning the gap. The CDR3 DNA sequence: TGTGCCATCAGTACGACAAGGGGTTCTGGGGATACGCAGTATTTT. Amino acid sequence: CAISTTRGSGDTQYF.

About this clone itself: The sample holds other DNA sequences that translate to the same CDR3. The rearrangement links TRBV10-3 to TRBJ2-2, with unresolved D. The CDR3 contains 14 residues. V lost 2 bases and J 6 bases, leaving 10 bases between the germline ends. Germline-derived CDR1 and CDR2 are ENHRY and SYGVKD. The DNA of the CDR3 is TGTGCCATCAGTGAGACCGGAACCGCCGGGGAGCTGTTTTTT. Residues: CAISETGTAGELFF.

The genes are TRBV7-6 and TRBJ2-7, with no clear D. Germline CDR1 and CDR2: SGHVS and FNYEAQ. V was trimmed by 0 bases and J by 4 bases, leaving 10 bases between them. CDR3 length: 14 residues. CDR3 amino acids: CASSLAGLEYEQYF. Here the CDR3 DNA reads TGTGCCAGCAGCTTAGCCGGGTTGGAGTACGAGCAGTACTTC.

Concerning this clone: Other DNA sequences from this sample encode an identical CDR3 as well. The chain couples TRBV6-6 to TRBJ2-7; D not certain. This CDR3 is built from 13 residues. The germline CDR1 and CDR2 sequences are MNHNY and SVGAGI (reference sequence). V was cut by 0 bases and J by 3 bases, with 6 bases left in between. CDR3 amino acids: CASSYSIGYEQYF. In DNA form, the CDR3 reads TGTGCCAGCAGTTACTCGATCGGCTACGAGCAGTACTTC.

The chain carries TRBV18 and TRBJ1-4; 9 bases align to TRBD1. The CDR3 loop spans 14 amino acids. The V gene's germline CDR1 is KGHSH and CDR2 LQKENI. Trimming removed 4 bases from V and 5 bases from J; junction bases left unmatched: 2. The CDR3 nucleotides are TGTGCCAGCTCACGGACAGGGGAGAATGAAAAACTGTTTTTT. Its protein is CASSRTGENEKLFF.

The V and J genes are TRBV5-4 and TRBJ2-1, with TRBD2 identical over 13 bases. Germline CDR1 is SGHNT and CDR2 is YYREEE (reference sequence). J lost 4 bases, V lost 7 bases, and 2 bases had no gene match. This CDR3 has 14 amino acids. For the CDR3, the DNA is TGTGCCAGCGGACTAGCGGGGGAGTACAATGAGCAGTTCTTC. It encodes CASGLAGEYNEQFF.

This CDR3 reads CAREARAGGPREQYF. As DNA, the CDR3 is TGTGCCAGAGAAGCTAGGGCGGGAGGGCCGAGGGAGCAGTACTTC. The chain employs TRBV9 and TRBJ2-7, with 9 bases fitting TRBD2. The CDR3 runs to 15 residues. Germline CDR1 and CDR2: SGDLS and YYNGEE. The V segment lost 8 bases and the J segment 7 bases; nucleotides outside the gene matches: 16.

This CDR3 reads CASSQVNGMHTF. The CDR3 DNA reads TGTGCCAGCAGCCAAGTAAACGGGATGCACACCTTC. The V gene is TRBV14, the J gene TRBJ1-2; D not resolved. This CDR3 is built from 12 residues. V lost 1 base and J 12 bases, leaving 12 bases between the germline ends. Germline V gene lookup returns CDR1 SGHDN and CDR2 FVKESK.

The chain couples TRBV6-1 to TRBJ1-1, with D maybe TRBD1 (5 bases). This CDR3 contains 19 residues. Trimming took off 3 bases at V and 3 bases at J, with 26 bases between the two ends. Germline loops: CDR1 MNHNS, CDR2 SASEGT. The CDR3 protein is CASSDLTFWGNGGYTEAFF. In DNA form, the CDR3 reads TGTGCCAGCAGTGACCTAACCTTTTGGGGGAACGGCGGGTACACTGAAGCTTTCTTT.

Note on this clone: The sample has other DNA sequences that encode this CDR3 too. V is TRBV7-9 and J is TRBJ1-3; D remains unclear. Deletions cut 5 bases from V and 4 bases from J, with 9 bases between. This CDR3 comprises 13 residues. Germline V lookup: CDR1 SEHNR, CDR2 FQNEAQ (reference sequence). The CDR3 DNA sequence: TGTGCCAGCAGCCTTGACCCGGGAAACACCATATATTTT. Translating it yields CASSLDPGNTIYF.

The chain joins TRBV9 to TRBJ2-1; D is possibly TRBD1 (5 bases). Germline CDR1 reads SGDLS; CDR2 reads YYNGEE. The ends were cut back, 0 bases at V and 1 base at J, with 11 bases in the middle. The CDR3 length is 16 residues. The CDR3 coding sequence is TGTGCCAGCAGCGTAGGACAGCCCTCGTCCTACAATGAGCAGTTCTTC. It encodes CASSVGQPSSYNEQFF. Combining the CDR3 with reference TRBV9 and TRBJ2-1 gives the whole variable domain DSGVTQTPKHLITATGQRVTLRCSPRSGDLSVYWYQQSLDQGLQFLIQYYNGEERAKGNILERFSAQQFPDLHSELNLSSLELGDSALYFCASSVGQPSSYNEQFFGPGTRLTVL.

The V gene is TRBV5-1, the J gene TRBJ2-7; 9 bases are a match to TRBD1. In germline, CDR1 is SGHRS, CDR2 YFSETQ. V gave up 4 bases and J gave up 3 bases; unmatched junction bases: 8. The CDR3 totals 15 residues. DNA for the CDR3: TGCGCCAGCAGCGGGGGGACAGGGAATCGCTACGAGCAGTACTTC. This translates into CASSGGTGNRYEQYF.